Listed below are T cell receptor beta chains from one sample, sequenced in a study of shared T cell receptors in the human thymus. Assay used: immunoSEQ multiplex PCR; TCRdb lists only in-frame clones, some missing. The profile shows roughly 700,000 clones, more than 75% of them singletons. These same data were also listed under a study on human thymus T cells.

The specimen was thymocytes. The receptors stem from a boy less than two years old with a congenital heart defect. CDR3s include the opening cysteine and the closing phenylalanine or tryptophan. D genes are given only for firm matches. Some rows mark clone size as missing; the rest say once, few, many or name a class of expanded clone.

CDR3 protein: CAWSVHLNGRGGDIQYF
CDR3 DNA: TGTGCCTGGAGTGTACATCTCAACGGGAGGGGGGGAGACATTCAGTACTTC
clone size: -
V gene: TRBV30
D gene: TRBD2
J gene: TRBJ2-4

CDR3 protein: CASSQEVGAASEQYF
CDR3 DNA: TGCGCCAGCAGCCAAGAGGTGGGAGCGGCCTCCGAGCAGTACTTC
clone size: -
V gene: TRBV4-1
D gene: -
J gene: TRBJ2-7

CDR3 protein: CASSAAGANQYF
CDR3 DNA: TGTGCCAGCAGCGCAGCGGGAGCCAACCAGTACTTC
clone size: -
V gene: TRBV7-9
D gene: TRBD2
J gene: TRBJ2-7

CDR3 protein: CASSQTAGTSGRGGTGELFF
CDR3 DNA: TGTGCCAGCAGCCAAACCGCCGGGACTAGCGGGAGAGGAGGGACCGGGGAGCTGTTTTTT
clone size: -
V gene: TRBV4-2
D gene: TRBD2
J gene: TRBJ2-2

CDR3 protein: CSVEDLYRGAGNYGYTF
CDR3 DNA: TGCAGCGTTGAAGATCTATACCGGGGGGCCGGTAACTATGGCTACACCTTC
clone size: -
V gene: TRBV29-1
D gene: -
J gene: TRBJ1-2

CDR3 protein: CASSPRTPDRGRAGELFF
CDR3 DNA: TGTGCCAGCAGTCCCCGGACTCCCGACAGGGGAAGGGCCGGGGAGCTGTTTTTT
clone size: once
V gene: TRBV27
D gene: TRBD1
J gene: TRBJ2-2

CDR3 protein: CASSSETYPKGSLQETQYF
CDR3 DNA: TGTGCCAGCAGCTCGGAAACCTACCCTAAAGGGAGCCTCCAAGAGACCCAGTACTTC
clone size: -
V gene: TRBV7-9
D gene: -
J gene: TRBJ2-5

CDR3 protein: CASSLRGSTDTQYF
CDR3 DNA: TGCGCCAGCAGCTTGAGGGGCAGCACAGATACGCAGTATTTT
clone size: -
V gene: TRBV5-1
D gene: -
J gene: TRBJ2-3

CDR3 protein: CATRTGSEQYF
CDR3 DNA: TGTGCCACCCGAACAGGGAGCGAGCAGTACTTC
clone size: few
V gene: TRBV11-1
D gene: -
J gene: TRBJ2-7

CDR3 protein: CAISEQLSPNNEQFF
CDR3 DNA: TGTGCCATCAGTGAACAGCTCTCCCCAAACAATGAGCAGTTCTTC
clone size: -
V gene: TRBV10-3
D gene: -
J gene: TRBJ2-1

CDR3 protein: CASSSHPRTGFAYEQYF
CDR3 DNA: TGTGCCAGCAGCTCCCACCCTCGGACAGGGTTCGCCTACGAGCAGTACTTC
clone size: -
V gene: TRBV7-8
D gene: TRBD1
J gene: TRBJ2-7

CDR3 protein: CASSSGDRADTQYF
CDR3 DNA: TGTGCCAGCAGCTCGGGGGACAGGGCGGATACGCAGTATTTT
clone size: -
V gene: TRBV5-6
D gene: TRBD1
J gene: TRBJ2-3

CDR3 protein: CASSSQTSGIENGIQYF
CDR3 DNA: TGTGCCAGCAGCTCCCAGACTAGCGGAATTGAGAATGGCATTCAGTACTTC
clone size: -
V gene: TRBV11-2
D gene: TRBD2
J gene: TRBJ2-4

CDR3 protein: CASSIDLTAEETQYF
CDR3 DNA: TGTGCCAGTAGTATAGATCTTACTGCCGAAGAGACCCAGTACTTC
clone size: few
V gene: TRBV19
D gene: -
J gene: TRBJ2-5

CDR3 protein: CATSRPGHPYEQYF
CDR3 DNA: TGTGCCACCAGCAGACCAGGTCACCCCTACGAGCAGTACTTC
clone size: -
V gene: TRBV15
D gene: -
J gene: TRBJ2-7

CDR3 protein: CASGSAGGYTF
CDR3 DNA: TGTGCCAGCGGATCAGCGGGTGGCTACACCTTC
clone size: -
V gene: TRBV7-2
D gene: -
J gene: TRBJ1-2

CDR3 protein: CAWRRTGLDEQYF
CDR3 DNA: TGTGCCTGGAGAAGAACAGGGCTAGACGAGCAGTACTTC
clone size: once
V gene: TRBV30
D gene: -
J gene: TRBJ2-7

CDR3 protein: CASSHEVLAGPADTGELFF
CDR3 DNA: TGCGCCAGCAGCCACGAGGTCCTAGCGGGACCAGCGGACACCGGGGAGCTGTTTTTT
clone size: few
V gene: TRBV4-3
D gene: TRBD2
J gene: TRBJ2-2

CDR3 protein: CASSQELAAVATQYF
CDR3 DNA: TGTGCCAGCAGCCAAGAACTAGCGGCGGTGGCTACGCAGTATTTT
clone size: -
V gene: TRBV4-2
D gene: TRBD2
J gene: TRBJ2-3

CDR3 protein: CASSPGQSYEQYF
CDR3 DNA: TGCGCCAGCAGCCCGGGACAGTCCTACGAGCAGTACTTC
clone size: -
V gene: TRBV4-3
D gene: TRBD1
J gene: TRBJ2-7

CDR3 protein: CASSLVGSRETQYF
CDR3 DNA: TGTGCCAGCAGCTTGGTTGGGAGCAGGGAGACCCAGTACTTC
clone size: -
V gene: TRBV5-4
D gene: -
J gene: TRBJ2-5

CDR3 protein: CASSGGSGSSYEQYF
CDR3 DNA: TGTGCCAGCAGCGGAGGTAGCGGGAGCTCCTACGAGCAGTACTTC
clone size: -
V gene: TRBV9
D gene: TRBD2
J gene: TRBJ2-7

CDR3 protein: CASSLGREPYEQYF
CDR3 DNA: TGCGCCAGCAGCTTGGGACGGGAGCCCTACGAGCAGTACTTC
clone size: -
V gene: TRBV5-1
D gene: -
J gene: TRBJ2-7

CDR3 protein: CASTSRGSGETQYF
CDR3 DNA: TGTGCCAGCACTAGTCGGGGTTCTGGAGAGACCCAGTACTTC
clone size: -
V gene: TRBV6-4
D gene: -
J gene: TRBJ2-5

CDR3 protein: CATSRESGRGQNNYGYTF
CDR3 DNA: TGTGCCACCAGCAGAGAATCCGGCAGGGGGCAAAACAACTATGGCTACACCTTC
clone size: -
V gene: TRBV15
D gene: TRBD1
J gene: TRBJ1-2

CDR3 protein: CASSFSGGTGDEQYF
CDR3 DNA: TGTGCCAGCAGCTTTAGCGGTGGGACAGGGGACGAGCAGTACTTC
clone size: -
V gene: TRBV7-8
D gene: TRBD1
J gene: TRBJ2-7

CDR3 protein: CASRPLAGVTDTQYF
CDR3 DNA: TGCGCCAGCAGACCACTAGCGGGAGTCACAGATACGCAGTATTTT
clone size: -
V gene: TRBV5-1
D gene: TRBD2
J gene: TRBJ2-3

CDR3 protein: CASSLSTVRDRVMLITDTQYF
CDR3 DNA: TGTGCCAGCAGTTTATCTACGGTCCGGGACAGGGTAATGCTGATCACAGATACGCAGTATTTT
clone size: -
V gene: TRBV28
D gene: TRBD1
J gene: TRBJ2-3

CDR3 protein: CASSQEDRPNYEQYF
CDR3 DNA: TGCGCCAGCAGCCAAGAGGACAGGCCCAACTACGAGCAGTACTTC
clone size: -
V gene: TRBV4-1
D gene: TRBD1
J gene: TRBJ2-7

CDR3 protein: CATSRRDRGVGRAFYEQYF
CDR3 DNA: TGTGCCACCAGCAGACGGGACAGGGGGGTTGGGAGGGCCTTCTACGAGCAGTACTTC
clone size: -
V gene: TRBV15
D gene: TRBD1
J gene: TRBJ2-7

CDR3 protein: CASSPHRDSSGNTIYF
CDR3 DNA: TGTGCCAGCAGCCCGCACCGGGACAGCTCTGGAAACACCATATATTTT
clone size: -
V gene: TRBV11-2
D gene: TRBD1
J gene: TRBJ1-3

CDR3 protein: CASSQEGAETQYF
CDR3 DNA: TGCGCCAGCAGCCAAGAGGGCGCCGAGACCCAGTACTTC
clone size: -
V gene: TRBV4-1
D gene: -
J gene: TRBJ2-5

CDR3 protein: CASSQVLTGANYGYTF
CDR3 DNA: TGTGCCAGCAGCCAAGTCCTGACAGGAGCTAACTATGGCTACACCTTC
clone size: -
V gene: TRBV4-2
D gene: -
J gene: TRBJ1-2

CDR3 protein: CASSQASGSVTKNIQYF
CDR3 DNA: TGTGCCAGCAGCCAAGCTAGCGGGAGTGTCACCAAAAACATTCAGTACTTC
clone size: -
V gene: TRBV14
D gene: TRBD2
J gene: TRBJ2-4

CDR3 protein: CASSYIRGQSTEAFF
CDR3 DNA: TGTGCCAGCAGTTACATCAGGGGGCAGTCAACTGAAGCTTTCTTT
clone size: -
V gene: TRBV6-6
D gene: TRBD1
J gene: TRBJ1-1

CDR3 protein: CASSPGSGHGLGHEQYF
CDR3 DNA: TGTGCCAGCTCACCGGGGTCGGGACACGGTCTGGGCCACGAGCAGTACTTC
clone size: -
V gene: TRBV18
D gene: -
J gene: TRBJ2-7

CDR3 protein: CASSEITSGRPPGAKNIQYF
CDR3 DNA: TGTGCCAGCAGTGAAATTACTAGCGGGAGGCCACCGGGGGCCAAAAACATTCAGTACTTC
clone size: -
V gene: TRBV2
D gene: TRBD2
J gene: TRBJ2-4

CDR3 protein: CATSHSGTDYEQYF
CDR3 DNA: TGTGCCACCAGCCATTCCGGGACAGACTACGAGCAGTACTTC
clone size: -
V gene: TRBV15
D gene: TRBD1
J gene: TRBJ2-7

CDR3 protein: CAPGWLAGCSEQYF
CDR3 DNA: TGTGCCCCCGGCTGGCTAGCGGGATGCTCCGAGCAGTACTTC
clone size: -
V gene: TRBV6-4
D gene: TRBD2
J gene: TRBJ2-7

CDR3 protein: CASSERLAPIHEQYF
CDR3 DNA: TGTGCCAGCAGTGAACGACTAGCGCCGATCCACGAGCAGTACTTC
clone size: -
V gene: TRBV2
D gene: TRBD2
J gene: TRBJ2-7

CDR3 protein: CASRIQPRLIYEQYF
CDR3 DNA: TGTGCCAGCAGGATACAGCCTCGTCTAATCTACGAGCAGTACTTC
clone size: -
V gene: TRBV7-2
D gene: -
J gene: TRBJ2-7